The subject of this entry is one T cell receptor (beta chain). What it binds is not known. Time point noted: after neoadjuvant nivolumab, at surgical resection. These newly diagnosed stage II-IVA oral cavity squamous cell carcinoma patients had no prior systemic or radiation treatment. These data come from a study of neoadjuvant anti-PD-1 for oral cavity cancer. Study context: Nivolumab at 3 mg/kg was mostly given biweekly, three to four doses, pre-surgery. The study, taken as a whole, reports: PBMC Gini-index clonality exceeded responders' in non-responders post-nivolumab.

Germline V lookup: CDR1 MGHRA, CDR2 YSYEKL. The CDR3 spans 14 residues. Trimming pared 1 base from V and 0 bases from J, leaving 6 bases between. Clones were sequenced by immunoSEQ multiplex PCR, and TCRdb holds only the in-frame ones, with some missing. The sample comprises tens of thousands of clones, about nine tenths of which are singletons, and 2.5% to 3.5% rests with the top ten. The specimen was PBMCs, collected after nivolumab (anti-PD-1) treatment. V gene TRBV4-1 combines with J gene TRBJ1-1; no clear D gene. This clonotype was obtained from a person between 35 and 79 years old with oral cavity squamous cell carcinoma. CDR3 DNA sequence: TGCGCCAGCAGCCAAGCGAGGATGAACACTGAAGCTTTCTTT. This encodes CASSQARMNTEAFF.